Listed below are T cell receptor beta chains from one sample, sequenced in a study of blood T cell repertoires in COVID-19. The assay was immunoSEQ multiplex PCR, and TCRdb's table has in-frame clones only and misses some. The sample includes tens of thousands of clones, 86% of them seen just once. The sequenced material came from peripheral blood. These receptors all stem from a human donor in a cohort sampled during active COVID-19. Each CDR3 is given with its conserved first and last residue. The order of the fields is V gene, clone size, J gene, D gene, CDR3 protein, CDR3 DNA. D genes are given only for firm matches. Expanded clones are given a class, and other clones once, few, many or no size at all.

TRBV3-1/TRBV3-2	few	TRBJ2-7	.	CASSQVGGRPSSYEQYF	TGTGCCAGCAGCCAAGTGGGGGGGCGGCCCAGCTCCTACGAGCAGTACTTC
TRBV11-2	.	TRBJ2-2	.	CASGHSNTGELFF	TGTGCCAGCGGTCACTCAAACACCGGGGAGCTGTTTTTT
TRBV6-5	.	TRBJ2-2	TRBD1	CASSSGGAGTGELFF	TGTGCCAGCAGTTCAGGGGGCGCGGGGACCGGGGAGCTGTTTTTT
TRBV9	.	TRBJ2-1	TRBD2	CASSVLASGRAEQFF	TGTGCCAGCAGCGTATTAGCTAGCGGGAGGGCTGAGCAGTTCTTC
TRBV5-1	.	TRBJ2-7	TRBD2	CASSLSGSPYEQYF	TGCGCCAGCAGCCTTAGCGGGAGCCCCTACGAGCAGTACTTC
TRBV9	.	TRBJ2-1	TRBD2	CASSVVTSGSNEQFF	TGTGCCAGCAGCGTAGTTACTAGCGGGAGTAATGAGCAGTTCTTC
TRBV24-1	.	TRBJ1-2	TRBD1	CATSDAGTVYGYTF	TGTGCCACCAGTGATGCCGGGACAGTCTATGGCTACACCTTC
TRBV5-1	many	TRBJ2-5	.	CASSHGTLGGEYF	TGCGCCAGCAGCCACGGGACATTGGGTGGAGAGTACTTC
TRBV7-9	.	TRBJ2-2	TRBD2	CASSPPSGSVTGELFF	TGTGCCAGCAGCCCCCCTAGCGGGAGCGTCACCGGGGAGCTGTTTTTT
TRBV7-6	.	TRBJ2-1	TRBD1	CASSPDRFYNEQFF	TGTGCCAGCAGCCCGGACAGGTTCTACAATGAGCAGTTCTTC
TRBV5-4	.	TRBJ1-1	.	CASSFGTKNTEAFF	TGTGCCAGCAGCTTTGGCACCAAGAACACTGAAGCTTTCTTT
TRBV5-6	.	TRBJ2-7	.	CASSRGRNPYEQYF	TGTGCCAGCAGCCGGGGGAGGAACCCCTACGAGCAGTACTTC
TRBV15	.	TRBJ2-5	TRBD1	CATRDRGKETQYF	TGTGCCACCAGGGACAGGGGGAAGGAGACCCAGTACTTC
TRBV5-1	.	TRBJ2-7	.	CASSPRGGESLSYEQYF	TGCGCCAGCAGCCCGCGAGGTGGAGAGTCCCTCTCCTACGAGCAGTACTTC
TRBV4-3	.	TRBJ2-3	.	CASSQDYRVFSDTQYF	TGCGCCAGCAGCCAAGACTACAGGGTTTTTTCAGATACGCAGTATTTT
TRBV15	.	TRBJ2-2	.	CATSRDRTKNTGELFF	TGTGCCACCAGCAGAGATCGGACTAAGAACACCGGGGAGCTGTTTTTT
TRBV18	.	TRBJ1-1	.	CASSPRGGGTEAFF	TGTGCCAGCTCACCACGGGGTGGAGGCACTGAAGCTTTCTTT
TRBV11-1	.	TRBJ2-7	TRBD2	CASSPGLAGEQYF	TGTGCCAGCAGCCCAGGACTAGCCGGCGAGCAGTACTTC
TRBV11-2	few	TRBJ2-7	TRBD1	CASSLNTGAGYEQYF	TGTGCCAGCAGCTTAAATACAGGGGCGGGCTACGAGCAGTACTTC
TRBV18	.	TRBJ2-7	TRBD2	CASSPPSGREGEQYF	TGTGCCAGCTCACCACCCAGCGGACGGGAGGGCGAGCAGTACTTC
TRBV28	.	TRBJ1-1	.	CASSPGGLNTEAFF	TGTGCCAGCAGTCCGGGGGGTTTGAACACTGAAGCTTTCTTT
TRBV27	.	TRBJ1-6	TRBD1	CASKGAYSYNSPLHF	TGTGCCAGCAAGGGGGCGTACTCCTATAATTCACCCCTCCACTTT
TRBV30	few	TRBJ1-5	TRBD1	CAWTPGTGGFSNQPQHF	TGTGCCTGGACTCCGGGGACAGGGGGTTTTAGTAATCAGCCCCAGCATTTT
TRBV2	few	TRBJ2-3	.	CASRSRESTDTQYF	TGTGCCAGCAGGTCCAGGGAAAGCACAGATACGCAGTATTTT
TRBV7-6	.	TRBJ2-1	TRBD2	CASSRTSSVANEQFF	TGTGCCAGCAGCCGGACTAGCAGCGTCGCCAATGAGCAGTTCTTC
TRBV24-1	.	TRBJ2-1	.	CATRDPWGGEFF	TGTGCCACCAGAGACCCTTGGGGCGGAGAGTTCTTC
TRBV15	few	TRBJ1-4	TRBD1	CATSSYGQGRNEKLFF	TGTGCCACCAGCAGTTACGGACAGGGACGTAATGAAAAACTGTTTTTT
TRBV7-9	.	TRBJ2-1	TRBD2	CASSLGLAGGPVVNEQFF	TGTGCCAGCAGCTTGGGACTAGCGGGAGGGCCAGTTGTCAATGAGCAGTTCTTC
TRBV25-1	.	TRBJ1-4	.	CASSERGGEKLFF	TGTGCCAGCAGTGAACGGGGGGGTGAAAAACTGTTTTTT
TRBV19	.	TRBJ2-1	TRBD2	CASSIGREGNEQFF	TGTGCCAGTAGTATCGGCAGGGAGGGCAATGAGCAGTTCTTC
TRBV11-3	once	TRBJ2-5	.	CASSLGTPPYQETQYF	TGTGCCAGCAGCTTGGGGACACCCCCCTACCAAGAGACCCAGTACTTC
TRBV12-5	.	TRBJ2-5	.	CASGGLLQETQYF	TGTGCTAGTGGCGGACTCCTTCAAGAGACCCAGTACTTC
TRBV7-7	.	TRBJ2-5	TRBD1	CASSPGQSIKETQYF	TGTGCCAGCAGCCCGGGACAGAGCATTAAAGAGACCCAGTACTTC
TRBV28	.	TRBJ2-5	TRBD2	CASRSGLAYQETQYF	TGTGCCAGCAGATCGGGACTAGCGTACCAAGAGACCCAGTACTTC
TRBV27	.	TRBJ2-5	.	CASSPRQRLQETQYF	TGTGCCAGCAGTCCGCGACAGCGACTCCAAGAGACCCAGTACTTC
TRBV9	once	TRBJ2-1	TRBD2	CASSRLPGGRDEQFF	TGTGCCAGCAGCCGCCTCCCTGGCGGGAGAGATGAGCAGTTCTTC
TRBV6-5	.	TRBJ2-7	.	CASSYERRSYEQYF	TGTGCCAGCAGTTACGAGCGACGCTCCTACGAGCAGTACTTC